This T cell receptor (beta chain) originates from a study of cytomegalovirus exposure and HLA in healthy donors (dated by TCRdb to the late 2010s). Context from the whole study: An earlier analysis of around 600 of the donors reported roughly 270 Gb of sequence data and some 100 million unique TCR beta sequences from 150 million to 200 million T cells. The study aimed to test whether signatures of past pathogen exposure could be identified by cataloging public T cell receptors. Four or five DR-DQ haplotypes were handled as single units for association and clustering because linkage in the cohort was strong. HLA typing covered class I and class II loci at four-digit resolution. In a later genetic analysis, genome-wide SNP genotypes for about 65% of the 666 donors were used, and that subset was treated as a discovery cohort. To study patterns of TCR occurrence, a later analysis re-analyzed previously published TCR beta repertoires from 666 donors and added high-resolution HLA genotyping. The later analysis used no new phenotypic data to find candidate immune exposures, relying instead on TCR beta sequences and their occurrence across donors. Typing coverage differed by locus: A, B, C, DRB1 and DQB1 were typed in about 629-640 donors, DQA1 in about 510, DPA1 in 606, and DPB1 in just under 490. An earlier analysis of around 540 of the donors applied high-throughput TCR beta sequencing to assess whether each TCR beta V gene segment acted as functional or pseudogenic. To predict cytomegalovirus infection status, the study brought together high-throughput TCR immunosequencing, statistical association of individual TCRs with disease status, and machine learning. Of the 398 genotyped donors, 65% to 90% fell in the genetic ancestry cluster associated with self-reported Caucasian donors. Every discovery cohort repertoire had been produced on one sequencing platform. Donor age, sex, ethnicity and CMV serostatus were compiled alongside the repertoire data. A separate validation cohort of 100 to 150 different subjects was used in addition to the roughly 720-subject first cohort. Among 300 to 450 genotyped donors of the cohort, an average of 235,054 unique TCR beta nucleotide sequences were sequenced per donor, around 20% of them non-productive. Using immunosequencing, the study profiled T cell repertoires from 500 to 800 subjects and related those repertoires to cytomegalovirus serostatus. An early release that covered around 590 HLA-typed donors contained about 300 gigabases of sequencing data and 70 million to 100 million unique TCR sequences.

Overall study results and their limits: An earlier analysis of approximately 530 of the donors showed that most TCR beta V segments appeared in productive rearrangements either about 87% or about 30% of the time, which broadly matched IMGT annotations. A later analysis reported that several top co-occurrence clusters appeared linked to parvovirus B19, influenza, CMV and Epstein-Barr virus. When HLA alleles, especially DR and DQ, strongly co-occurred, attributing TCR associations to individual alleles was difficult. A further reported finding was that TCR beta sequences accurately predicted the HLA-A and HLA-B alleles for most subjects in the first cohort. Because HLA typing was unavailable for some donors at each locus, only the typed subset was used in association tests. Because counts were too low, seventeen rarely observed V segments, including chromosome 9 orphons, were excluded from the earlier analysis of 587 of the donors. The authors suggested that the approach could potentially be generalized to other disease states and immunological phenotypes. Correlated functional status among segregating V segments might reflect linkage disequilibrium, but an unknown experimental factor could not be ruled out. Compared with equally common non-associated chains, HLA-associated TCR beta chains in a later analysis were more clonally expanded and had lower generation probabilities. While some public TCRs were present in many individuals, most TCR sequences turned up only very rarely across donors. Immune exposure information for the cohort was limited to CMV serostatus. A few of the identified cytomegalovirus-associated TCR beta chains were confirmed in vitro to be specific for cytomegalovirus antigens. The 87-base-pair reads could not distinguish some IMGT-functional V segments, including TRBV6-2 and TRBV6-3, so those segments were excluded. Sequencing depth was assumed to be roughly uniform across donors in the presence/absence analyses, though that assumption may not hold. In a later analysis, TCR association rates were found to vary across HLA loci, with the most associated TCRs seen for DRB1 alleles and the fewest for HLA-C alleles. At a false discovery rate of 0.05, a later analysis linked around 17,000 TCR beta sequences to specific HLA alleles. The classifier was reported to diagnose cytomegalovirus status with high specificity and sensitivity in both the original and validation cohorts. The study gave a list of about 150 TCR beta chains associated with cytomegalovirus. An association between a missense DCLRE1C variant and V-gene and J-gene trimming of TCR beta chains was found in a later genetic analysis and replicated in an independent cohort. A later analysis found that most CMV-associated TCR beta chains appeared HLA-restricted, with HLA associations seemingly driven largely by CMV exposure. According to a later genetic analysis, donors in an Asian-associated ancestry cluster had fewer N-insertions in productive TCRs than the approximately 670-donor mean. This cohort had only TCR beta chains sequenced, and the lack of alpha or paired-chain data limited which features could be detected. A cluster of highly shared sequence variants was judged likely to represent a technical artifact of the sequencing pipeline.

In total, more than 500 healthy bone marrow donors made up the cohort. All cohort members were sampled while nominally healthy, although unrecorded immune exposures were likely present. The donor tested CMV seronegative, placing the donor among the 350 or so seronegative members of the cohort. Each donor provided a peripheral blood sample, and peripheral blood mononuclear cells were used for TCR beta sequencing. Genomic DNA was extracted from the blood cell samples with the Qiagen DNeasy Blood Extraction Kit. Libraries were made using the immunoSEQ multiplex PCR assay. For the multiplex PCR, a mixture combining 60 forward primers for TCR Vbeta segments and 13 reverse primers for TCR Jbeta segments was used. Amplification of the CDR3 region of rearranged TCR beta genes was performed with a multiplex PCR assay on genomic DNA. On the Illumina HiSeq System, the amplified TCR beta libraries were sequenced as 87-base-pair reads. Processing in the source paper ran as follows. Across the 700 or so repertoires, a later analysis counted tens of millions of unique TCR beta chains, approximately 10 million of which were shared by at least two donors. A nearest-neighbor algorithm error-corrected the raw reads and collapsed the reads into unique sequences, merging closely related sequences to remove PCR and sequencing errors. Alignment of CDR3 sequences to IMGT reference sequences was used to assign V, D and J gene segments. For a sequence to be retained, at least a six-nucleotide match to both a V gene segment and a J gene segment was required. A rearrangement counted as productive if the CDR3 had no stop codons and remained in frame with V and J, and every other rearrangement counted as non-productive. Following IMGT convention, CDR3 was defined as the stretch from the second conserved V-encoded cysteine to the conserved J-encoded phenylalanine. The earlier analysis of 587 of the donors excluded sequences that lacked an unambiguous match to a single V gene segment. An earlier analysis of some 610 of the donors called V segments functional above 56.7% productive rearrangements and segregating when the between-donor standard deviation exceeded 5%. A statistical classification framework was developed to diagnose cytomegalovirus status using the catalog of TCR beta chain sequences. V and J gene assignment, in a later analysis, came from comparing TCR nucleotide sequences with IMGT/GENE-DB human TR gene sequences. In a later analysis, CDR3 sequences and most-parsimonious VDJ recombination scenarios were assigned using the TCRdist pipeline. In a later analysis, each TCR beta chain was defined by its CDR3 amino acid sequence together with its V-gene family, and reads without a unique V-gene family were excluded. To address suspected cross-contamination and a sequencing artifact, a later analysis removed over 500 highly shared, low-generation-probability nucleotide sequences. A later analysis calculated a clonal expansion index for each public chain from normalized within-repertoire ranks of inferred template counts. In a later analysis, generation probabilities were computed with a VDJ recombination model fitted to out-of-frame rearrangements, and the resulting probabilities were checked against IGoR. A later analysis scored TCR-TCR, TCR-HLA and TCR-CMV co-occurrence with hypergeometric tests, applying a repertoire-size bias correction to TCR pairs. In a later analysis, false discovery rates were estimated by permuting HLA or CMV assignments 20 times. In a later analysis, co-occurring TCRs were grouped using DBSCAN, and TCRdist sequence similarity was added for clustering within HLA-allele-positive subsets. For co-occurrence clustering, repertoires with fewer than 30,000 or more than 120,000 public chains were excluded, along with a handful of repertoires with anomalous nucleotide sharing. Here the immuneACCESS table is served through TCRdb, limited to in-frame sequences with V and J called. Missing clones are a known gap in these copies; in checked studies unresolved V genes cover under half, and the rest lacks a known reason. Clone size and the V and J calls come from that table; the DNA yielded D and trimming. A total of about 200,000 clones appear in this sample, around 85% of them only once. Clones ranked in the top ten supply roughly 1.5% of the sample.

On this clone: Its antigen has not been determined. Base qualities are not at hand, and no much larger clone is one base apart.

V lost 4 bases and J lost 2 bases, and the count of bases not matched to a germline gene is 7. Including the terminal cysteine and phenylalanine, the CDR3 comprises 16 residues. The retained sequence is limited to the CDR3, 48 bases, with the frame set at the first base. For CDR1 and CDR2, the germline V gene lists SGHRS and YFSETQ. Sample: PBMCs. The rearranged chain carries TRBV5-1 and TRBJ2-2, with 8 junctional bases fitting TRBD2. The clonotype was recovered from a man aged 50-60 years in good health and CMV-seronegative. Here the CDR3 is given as CASSPVAGPNTGELFF. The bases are TGCGCCAGCAGCCCCGTAGCGGGACCTAACACCGGGGAGCTGTTTTTT.